Listed below are T cell receptor beta chains from one sample, sequenced in a study of siplizumab effects on memory and regulatory T cells. This table comes from immunoSEQ multiplex PCR, and its TCRdb copy is limited to in-frame clones, with some not included. Here the sample spans roughly 97,000 clones, over 90% being singletons. The sequencing input was Tregs sorted from blood. The receptor set was obtained from a human donor in good health. The CDR3 runs from the conserved cysteine through the conserved F or W. The D gene is left open where the match is weak. Size is omitted from some rows. Given values are once, few, many or a class for expanded clones.

>TRBJ1-2|TRBV5-5|13|-|-
CASSFRQAYGYTF
TGTGCCAGCAGCTTTCGTCAGGCCTATGGCTACACCTTC
>TRBJ1-3|TRBV6-6|15|once|TRBD1
CASSARGRVGNTIYF
TGTGCCAGCAGTGCCAGGGGGCGAGTTGGAAACACCATATATTTT
>TRBJ2-2|TRBV7-9|16|-|-
CASNLGAHLWTGELFF
TGTGCCAGCAACCTAGGGGCTCACCTCTGGACCGGGGAGCTGTTTTTT
>TRBJ2-4|TRBV5-6|16|-|-
CASSPSVRRVGNIQYF
TGTGCCAGCAGCCCTTCGGTGCGGAGGGTGGGAAACATTCAGTACTTC
>TRBJ2-7|TRBV6-9|11|-|-
CASRAGYEQYF
TGTGCCAGCAGAGCGGGTTACGAGCAGTACTTC
>TRBJ2-2|TRBV7-9|14|-|-
CASRIGSDAGELFF
TGTGCCAGCAGGATAGGGTCTGACGCCGGGGAGCTGTTTTTT
>TRBJ2-5|TRBV7-2|16|-|TRBD2
CASSLGVAGGQETQYF
TGTGCCAGCAGCTTAGGGGTAGCGGGAGGTCAAGAGACCCAGTACTTC
>TRBJ1-1|TRBV28|17|-|TRBD1
CASSFAGTGGWITEAFF
TGTGCCAGCAGTTTCGCCGGGACAGGGGGCTGGATCACTGAAGCTTTCTTT
>TRBJ1-5|TRBV10-3|16|-|-
CAISESILRSNQPQHF
TGTGCCATCAGTGAGTCGATACTCCGAAGCAATCAGCCCCAGCATTTT
>TRBJ2-7|TRBV6-5|15|-|TRBD2
CASSYSGLQLYEQYF
TGTGCCAGCAGTTACTCGGGACTACAACTTTACGAGCAGTACTTC
>TRBJ2-5|TRBV9|16|-|TRBD2
CASSVGGGPLGETQYF
TGTGCCAGCAGCGTCGGGGGAGGGCCCCTAGGAGAGACCCAGTACTTC
>TRBJ1-5|TRBV19|23|-|-
CASTHKGPTLSQHWVGGNQPQHF
TGTGCCAGTACGCACAAAGGGCCCACCTTGAGCCAGCACTGGGTAGGGGGTAATCAGCCCCAGCATTTT
>TRBJ2-7|TRBV29-1|13|once|TRBD1
CSVGARGRYEQYF
TGCAGCGTTGGAGCCAGGGGGCGCTACGAGCAGTACTTC
>TRBJ2-5|TRBV4-1|16|-|-
CASSQEGGGGGEAQYF
TGCGCCAGCAGCCAAGAAGGAGGAGGGGGCGGGGAGGCCCAGTACTTC
>TRBJ1-5|TRBV19|15|-|TRBD1
CASSIPTGGHQPQHF
TGTGCCAGTAGTATCCCGACAGGGGGCCATCAGCCCCAGCATTTT
>TRBJ1-2|TRBV5-1|13|-|-
CASSLLQGVGYTF
TGCGCCAGCAGCTTGCTACAGGGAGTTGGCTACACCTTC
>TRBJ1-2|TRBV28|12|-|-
CASSWTYIGYTF
TGTGCCAGCAGTTGGACATACATTGGCTACACCTTC
>TRBJ1-1|TRBV10-2|12|-|-
CASSDLNTEAFF
TGCGCCAGCAGTGATTTGAACACTGAAGCTTTCTTT
>TRBJ1-2|TRBV5-1|14|-|-
CASSTDTGNYGYTF
TGCGCCAGCAGCACTGACACGGGGAACTATGGCTACACCTTC
>TRBJ2-7|TRBV5-1|18|-|TRBD1
CASSLALTGGVFAYEQYF
TGCGCCAGCAGCTTGGCTTTGACAGGGGGGGTTTTCGCCTACGAGCAGTACTTC
>TRBJ1-2|TRBV6-1|15|-|-
CASSGTGLPNYGYTF
TGTGCCAGCAGTGGAACGGGACTCCCTAACTATGGCTACACCTTC
>TRBJ1-2|TRBV13|15|-|TRBD1
CASSLGQGATAGYTF
TGTGCCAGCAGCCTGGGACAGGGGGCAACGGCTGGCTACACCTTC
>TRBJ2-5|TRBV4-3|18|-|-
CASSQDFLGAANPETQYF
TGCGCCAGCAGCCAAGATTTCTTGGGGGCAGCCAATCCAGAGACCCAGTACTTC
>TRBJ2-2|TRBV11-2|12|-|-
CASSFFTGELFF
TGTGCCAGCAGCTTTTTCACCGGGGAGCTGTTTTTT
>TRBJ2-7|TRBV19|15|-|-
CASSLRRASSYEQYF
TGTGCCAGTAGTCTGAGGCGGGCCAGCTCCTACGAGCAGTACTTC
>TRBJ2-7|TRBV7-9|14|-|-
CASSFGGTTYEQYF
TGTGCCAGCAGCTTCGGCGGGACGACCTACGAGCAGTACTTC
>TRBJ1-2|TRBV7-2|15|-|TRBD1
CASSVGTARNYGYTF
TGTGCCAGCAGCGTCGGGACAGCGCGCAACTATGGCTACACCTTC
>TRBJ2-2|TRBV29-1|14|-|-
CSVRTGWRTGELFF
TGCAGCGTTCGGACGGGGTGGCGTACCGGGGAGCTGTTTTTT
>TRBJ1-1|TRBV29-1|11|-|-
CSVGSNTEAFF
TGCAGCGTTGGGTCGAACACTGAAGCTTTCTTT
>TRBJ2-1|TRBV15|15|-|TRBD2
CATSRASGGYNEQFF
TGTGCCACCAGCAGAGCTAGCGGGGGCTACAATGAGCAGTTCTTC
>TRBJ2-2|TRBV14|15|-|TRBD2
CASSHTSGKSGELFF
TGTGCCAGCAGCCATACTAGCGGGAAATCCGGGGAGCTGTTTTTT
>TRBJ1-5|TRBV6-1|15|-|-
CASRETGKGNQPQHF
TGTGCCAGCAGGGAAACAGGGAAGGGCAATCAGCCCCAGCATTTT
>TRBJ1-1|TRBV9|15|-|-
CASSVEPHPNTEAFF
TGTGCCAGCAGCGTAGAACCGCACCCTAACACTGAAGCTTTCTTT
>TRBJ2-4|TRBV11-3|17|-|-
CASSLARGLLAKNIQYF
TGTGCCAGCAGCTTAGCCAGGGGATTATTAGCCAAAAACATTCAGTACTTC
>TRBJ1-2|TRBV28|16|-|-
CASSVPRTAPSSGYTF
TGTGCCAGCAGTGTCCCCAGGACAGCGCCTTCGAGTGGCTACACCTTC
>TRBJ2-7|TRBV19|14|-|TRBD1
CASSPTGFYYEQYF
TGTGCCAGTAGCCCGACAGGGTTTTACTACGAGCAGTACTTC
>TRBJ2-5|TRBV2|16|-|TRBD2
CASSRLGLARQETQYF
TGTGCCAGCAGCAGGCTGGGACTAGCGCGTCAAGAGACCCAGTACTTC
>TRBJ2-5|TRBV28|15|-|TRBD2
CASSLYSAGAETQYF
TGTGCCAGCAGTTTATACTCTGCGGGAGCCGAGACCCAGTACTTC
>TRBJ2-1|TRBV2|11|-|-
CASSPYNEQFF
TGTGCCAGCAGTCCATACAATGAGCAGTTCTTC
>TRBJ1-2|TRBV6-5|14|-|-
CASRGGVTNYGYTF
TGTGCCAGCAGGGGGGGGGTGACTAACTATGGCTACACCTTC
>TRBJ1-1|TRBV7-3|16|-|-
CASSTIARIGNTEAFF
TGTGCCAGCAGCACCATTGCTCGGATTGGGAACACTGAAGCTTTCTTT
>TRBJ1-2|TRBV11-2|13|-|-
CASSFPVEVGYTF
TGTGCCAGCAGCTTCCCCGTAGAGGTTGGCTACACCTTC
>TRBJ1-4|TRBV5-6|15|-|-
CASSGRAGANEKLFF
TGTGCCAGCAGCGGGAGGGCGGGAGCTAATGAAAAACTGTTTTTT
>TRBJ1-3|TRBV5-1|18|-|-
CASSSLPISYQGGNTIYF
TGCGCCAGCAGCTCCCTACCCATCAGTTACCAGGGGGGAAACACCATATATTTT
>TRBJ2-5|TRBV6-1|13|once|-
CASRGTGRETQYF
TGTGCCAGCAGAGGAACGGGGCGGGAGACCCAGTACTTC
>TRBJ1-2|TRBV19|15|-|-
CASYGTSIFNYGYTF
TGTGCCAGCTACGGGACAAGTATATTTAACTATGGCTACACCTTC
>TRBJ2-7|TRBV10-2|12|-|-
CASSRRGHEQYF
TGCGCCAGCAGCCGGAGGGGGCACGAGCAGTACTTC
>TRBJ2-2|TRBV7-9|15|-|-
CASSMQGVGTGELFF
TGTGCCAGCAGCATGCAGGGTGTAGGCACCGGGGAGCTGTTTTTT
>TRBJ2-7|TRBV5-1|13|-|-
CASSSKLGSEQYF
TGCGCCAGCAGCTCGAAACTAGGTTCCGAGCAGTACTTC
>TRBJ1-2|TRBV6-6|13|once|-
CASSFTGNYGYTF
TGTGCCAGCAGTTTTACAGGGAACTATGGCTACACCTTC
>TRBJ2-1|TRBV6-4|14|-|-
CASSPVLGGGEQFF
TGTGCCAGCAGTCCTGTTTTGGGGGGCGGTGAGCAGTTCTTC
>TRBJ1-1|TRBV29-1|12|-|-
CSVESFIAEAFF
TGCAGCGTTGAATCTTTTATCGCTGAAGCTTTCTTT
>TRBJ2-5|TRBV11-1|15|-|TRBD1
CASSRGQGVQETQYF
TGTGCCAGCAGCCGGGGACAGGGGGTCCAAGAGACCCAGTACTTC
>TRBJ1-2|TRBV7-8|17|-|-
CASSLARGRSGGYGYTF
TGTGCCAGCAGCTTAGCGAGGGGGAGGTCCGGAGGCTATGGCTACACCTTC